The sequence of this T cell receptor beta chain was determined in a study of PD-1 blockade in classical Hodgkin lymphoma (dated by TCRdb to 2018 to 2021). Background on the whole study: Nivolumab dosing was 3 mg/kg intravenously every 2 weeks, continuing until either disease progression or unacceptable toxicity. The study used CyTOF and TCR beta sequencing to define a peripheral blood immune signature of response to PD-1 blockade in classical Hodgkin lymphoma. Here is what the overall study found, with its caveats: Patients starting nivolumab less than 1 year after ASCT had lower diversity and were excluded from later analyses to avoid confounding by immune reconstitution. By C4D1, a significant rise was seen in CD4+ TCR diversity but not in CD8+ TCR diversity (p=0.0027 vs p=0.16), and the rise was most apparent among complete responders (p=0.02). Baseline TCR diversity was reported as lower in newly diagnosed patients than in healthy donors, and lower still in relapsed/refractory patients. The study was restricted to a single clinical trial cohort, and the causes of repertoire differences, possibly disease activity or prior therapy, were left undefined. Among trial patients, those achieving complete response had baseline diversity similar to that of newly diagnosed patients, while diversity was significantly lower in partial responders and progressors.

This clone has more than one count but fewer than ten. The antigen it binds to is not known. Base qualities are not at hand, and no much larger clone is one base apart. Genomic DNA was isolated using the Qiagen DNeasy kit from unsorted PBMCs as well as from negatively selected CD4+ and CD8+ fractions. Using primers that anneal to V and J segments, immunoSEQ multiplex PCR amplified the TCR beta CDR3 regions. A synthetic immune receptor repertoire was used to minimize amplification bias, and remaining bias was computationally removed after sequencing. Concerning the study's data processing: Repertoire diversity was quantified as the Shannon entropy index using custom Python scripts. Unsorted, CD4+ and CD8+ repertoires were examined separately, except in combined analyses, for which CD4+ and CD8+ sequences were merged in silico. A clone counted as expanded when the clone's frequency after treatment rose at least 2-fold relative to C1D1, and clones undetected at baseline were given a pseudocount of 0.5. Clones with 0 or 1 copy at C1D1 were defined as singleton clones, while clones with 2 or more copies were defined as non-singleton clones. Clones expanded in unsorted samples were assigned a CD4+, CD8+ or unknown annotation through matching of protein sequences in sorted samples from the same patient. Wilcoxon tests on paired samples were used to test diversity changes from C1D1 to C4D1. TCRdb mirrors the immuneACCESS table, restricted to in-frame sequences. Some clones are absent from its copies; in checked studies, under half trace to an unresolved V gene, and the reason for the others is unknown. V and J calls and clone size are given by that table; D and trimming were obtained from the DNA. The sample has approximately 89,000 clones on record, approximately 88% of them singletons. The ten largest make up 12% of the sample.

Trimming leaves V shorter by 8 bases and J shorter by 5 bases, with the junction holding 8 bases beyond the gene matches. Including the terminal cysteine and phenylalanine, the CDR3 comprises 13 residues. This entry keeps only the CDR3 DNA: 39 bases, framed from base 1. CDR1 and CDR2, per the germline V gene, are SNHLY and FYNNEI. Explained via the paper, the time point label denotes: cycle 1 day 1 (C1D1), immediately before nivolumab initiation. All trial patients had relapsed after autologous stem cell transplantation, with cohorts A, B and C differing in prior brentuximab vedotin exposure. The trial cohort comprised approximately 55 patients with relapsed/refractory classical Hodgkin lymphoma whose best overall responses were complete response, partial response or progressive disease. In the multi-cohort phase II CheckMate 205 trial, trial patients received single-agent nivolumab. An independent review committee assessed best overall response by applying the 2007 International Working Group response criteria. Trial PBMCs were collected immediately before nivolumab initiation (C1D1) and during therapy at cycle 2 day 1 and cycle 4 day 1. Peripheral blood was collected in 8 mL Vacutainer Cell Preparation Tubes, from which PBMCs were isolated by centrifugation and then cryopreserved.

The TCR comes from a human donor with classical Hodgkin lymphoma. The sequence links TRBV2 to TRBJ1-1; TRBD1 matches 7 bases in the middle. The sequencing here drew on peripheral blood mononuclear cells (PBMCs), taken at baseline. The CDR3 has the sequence CASESGGQTEAFF. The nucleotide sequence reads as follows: TGTGCCAGCGAATCAGGGGGACAGACTGAAGCTTTCTTT.